The next 29 T cell receptor beta chains were all read from a single sample in a study of CD8 T cells in ankylosing spondylitis. TCRdb re-derived calls from the 5' RACE reads in MiXCR, one entry per CDR3 protein. The sample lists about 210,000 distinct CDR3 sequences, roughly 8% occurring once. Sequencing was carried out using blood, either unsorted or a sorted T cell fraction (not recorded which). The receptor set was obtained from a female donor with ankylosing spondylitis or in good health (not recorded which).

The J gene is TRBJ2-7, the V gene TRBV4-3; TRBD2 might be the D (6 bases). The CDR3 has 15 amino acids. V shed 0 bases and J shed 6 bases, with 15 bases lying between them. Germline V gene lookup returns CDR1 LGHNA and CDR2 YSLEER. This CDR3 is CASSQERGLQSEQYF. The CDR3 nucleotides read TGCGCCAGCAGCCAAGAAAGAGGACTACAAAGCGAGCAGTACTTC.

This clonotype was picked up many times. The rearrangement links TRBV10-3 to TRBJ2-1; 8 bases line up with TRBD1. Germline CDR1 is ENHRY and CDR2 is SYGVKD. V gave up 0 bases and J gave up 5 bases; unmatched junction bases: 6. The CDR3 extends over 16 amino acids. For the CDR3, the DNA is TGTGCCATCAGTGAGTCCACGACAGGGGTTGACAATGAGCAGTTCTTC. Its translation: CAISESTTGVDNEQFF.

This clonotype was counted ten times or more. The chain joins TRBV20-1 to TRBJ1-1; possible D gene TRBD1, 6 bases. The CDR3 totals 16 residues. Germline V CDR1 and CDR2: DFQATT, SNEGSKA (reference sequence). V gave up 3 bases and J gave up 1 base, with 18 bases separating them. Here the CDR3 DNA reads TGCAGTGCTAGTCTCACAGGGAGCATAAGGAACACTGAAGCTTTCTTT. Its translation: CSASLTGSIRNTEAFF.

This clonotype came up many times. The V call is TRBV3-1, the J call TRBJ2-1, with D possibly TRBD2 on 6 matching bases. Between the trimmed V and J ends, which lost 7 bases and 9 bases, there was a span of 19 bases. Germline CDR1 is LGHDT and CDR2 is YNNKEL (reference sequence). The CDR3 is made up of 14 amino acids. The CDR3 sequence: CASTPAPSETEQFF. CDR3 sequence (DNA): TGTGCCAGCACCCCAGCCCCTAGCGAGACTGAGCAGTTCTTC.

Many counts were recorded for this clonotype. This rearrangement joins TRBV6-2 or TRBV6-3 to TRBJ1-6; 7 bases fit TRBD1. V dropped 4 bases and J dropped 10; count of bases not matched to a gene: 7. The CDR3 runs to 14 residues. Germline values: CDR1 MNHEY, CDR2 SVGEGT. The CDR3 DNA reads TGTGCCAGCAGTTCTACAGGGGCTGGATCACCCCTCCACTTT. It yields the protein CASSSTGAGSPLHF.

This clonotype was seen ten or more times. The genes are TRBV7-2 and TRBJ2-3, with no clear D. CDR1 and CDR2 (germline): SGHTA, FQGNSA. V dropped 2 bases and J dropped 1 base, with 13 bases sitting between them. The CDR3 totals 16 residues. The CDR3, as DNA: TGTGCCAGCAGCTTATCTATGGGTGGGGGCACAGATACGCAGTATTTT. This sequence encodes CASSLSMGGGTDTQYF.

This clonotype was found a few times. The V and J genes are TRBV11-2 and TRBJ2-1; 10 bases are shared with TRBD2. CDR3 length: 15 residues. The ends lost 3 bases at V and 7 bases at J; junction bases unmatched: 6. CDR1 is SGHAT, CDR2 FQNNGV, per germline. The CDR3 DNA reads as TGTGCCAGCAGCTTGGAACTAGCGGGAATAAATGAGCAGTTCTTC. Amino acid sequence: CASSLELAGINEQFF.

This clonotype was seen more than once but under ten times. The chain carries TRBV30 and TRBJ1-4; a weak D match, TRBD1 (5 bases). Deletions cut 5 bases from V and 2 bases from J, with 21 bases between. Germline CDR1 is GTSNPN and CDR2 is SVGIG (reference sequence). The length of the CDR3 is 17 residues. The CDR3 coding sequence is TGTGCCTGGGACCGGGGCCCACGGACCAGGACTAATGAAAAACTGTTTTTT. Protein sequence: CAWDRGPRTRTNEKLFF.

This clonotype occurred a few times. The chain has TRBV7-2 and TRBJ1-6; the D gene is possibly TRBD1 (5 bases). CDR1 and CDR2 (germline): SGHTA, FQGNSA. The CDR3 runs 14 residues. The V end lost 4 bases, the J end lost 13 bases, and 17 bases lay between the germline ends. The CDR3 bases are TGTGCCAGCAGCTCAAGAACAGGCCTCGGTCCCCTCCACTTT. As protein: CASSSRTGLGPLHF.

Comment on this clonotype: A much more abundant neighbour one base away suggests this may be a read error. The chain uses TRBV5-1 and TRBJ2-7; D perhaps matches TRBD1 (7 bases). Germline CDR1 SGHRS, CDR2 YFSETQ. The CDR3 extends over 15 amino acids. The CDR3 DNA reads as TGCGCCAACAGCTTGGAGGCGGGACAGATCTACGAGCAGTACTTC. It is translated as CANSLEAGQIYEQYF. Supplemented by reference TRBV5-1 and TRBJ2-7, the full variable domain reads KAGVTQTPRYLIKTRGQQVTLSCSPISGHRSVSWYQQTPGQGLQFLFEYFSETQRNKGNFPGRFSGRQFSNSRSEMNVSTLELGDSALYLCANSLEAGQIYEQYFGPGTRLTVT.

This clonotype was detected many times. This chain connects TRBV7-8 to TRBJ1-5; 9 bases are shared with TRBD1. The CDR3 is made up of 16 amino acids. Germline loops: CDR1 SGHVS, CDR2 FQNEAQ. J lost 4 bases, V lost 5 bases, and 9 bases had no gene match. CDR3 loop: CASSPLGQGTNQPQHF. In DNA, the CDR3 is TGTGCCAGCAGCCCCTTGGGACAGGGCACAAATCAGCCCCAGCATTTT.

In its sample, this clonotype was seen many times. The chain carries TRBV29-1 and TRBJ1-5, with D uncertain. The CDR3 extends over 14 amino acids. The germline CDR1 and CDR2 sequences are SQVTM and ANQGSEA. V dropped 6 bases and J dropped 3 bases, with 15 bases sitting between them. CDR3: CSVATGGSNQPQHF. The CDR3 nucleotides are TGCAGCGTGGCGACCGGTGGATCCAATCAGCCCCAGCATTTT. Complete variable domain (other parts from reference TRBV29-1 and TRBJ1-5): SAVISQKPSRDICQRGTSLTIQCQVDSQVTMMFWYRQQPGQSLTLIATANQGSEATYESGFVIDKFPISRPNLTFSTLTVSNMSPEDSSIYLCSVATGGSNQPQHFGDGTRLSIL.

This chain connects TRBV3-1 to TRBJ2-7, with D perhaps TRBD2 (6 bases). Between the trimmed V and J ends, which lost 3 bases and 2 bases, there was a span of 11 bases. CDR3 length: 14 amino acids. Per the germline V gene, CDR1 is LGHDT and CDR2 is YNNKEL (reference sequence). CDR3 amino acids: CASSQVGSTYEQYF. CDR3 coding DNA: TGTGCCAGCAGCCAGGTCGGGAGCACCTACGAGCAGTACTTC.

Many counts were recorded for this clonotype. The J gene is TRBJ1-6, the V gene TRBV7-2; a possible D gene is TRBD1 (5 bases). Germline loops: CDR1 SGHTA, CDR2 FQGNSA. This CDR3 is 14 amino acids long. Trimming took off 7 bases at V and 7 bases at J, with 14 bases between the two ends. The CDR3 loop reads CASKPVGANSPLHF. DNA of the CDR3: TGTGCCAGCAAGCCGGTAGGGGCAAATTCACCCCTCCACTTT.

This clonotype was seen ten or more times. The CDR3 spells CSVDRAGQGGEQFF. CDR3 bases: TGCAGCGTGGACAGGGCTGGTCAGGGGGGTGAGCAGTTCTTC. The chain recombines TRBV29-1 with TRBJ2-1, with TRBD1 identical over 8 bases. V lost 6 bases, J lost 9 bases, and 13 bases stayed unmatched. The germline CDR1 and CDR2 sequences are SQVTM and ANQGSEA. The length of the CDR3 is 14 residues.

This clonotype occurred many times. The chain uses TRBV6-5 and TRBJ2-3; D assignment may be TRBD1 or TRBD2 (5 bases each). CDR1 is MNHEY, CDR2 SVGAGI, per germline. CDR3 size: 13 residues. Between the trimmed V and J ends, which lost 4 bases and 6 bases, there was a span of 11 bases. DNA for the CDR3: TGTGCCAGCAGTTCGGGCGAGGGGGATACGCAGTATTTT. Translating it yields CASSSGEGDTQYF.

This clonotype was seen at least ten times. V is TRBV20-1 and J is TRBJ2-5; D unclear. The CDR3 totals 11 residues. With 6 bases removed from V and 9 bases from J, the gap between germline ends came to 14 bases. CDR1 is DFQATT, CDR2 SNEGSKA, per germline (reference sequence). The CDR3 loop is CSATATESQYF. Here the CDR3 DNA reads TGCAGTGCCACGGCGACCGAGTCCCAGTACTTC.

In this sample, this clonotype turned up many times. The chain is built from TRBV20-1 and TRBJ2-1; no firm D call. With 5 bases removed from V and 4 bases from J, the gap between germline ends came to 3 bases. CDR3 length: 10 residues. The germline V gene has CDR1 DFQATT and CDR2 SNEGSKA (reference sequence). Here the CDR3 DNA reads TGCAGTGCTCGTTACAATGAGCAGTTCTTC. It is translated as CSARYNEQFF.

In this sample, this clonotype turned up a few times. This rearrangement joins TRBV7-2 to TRBJ1-1, with D hard to call. Germline V gives CDR1 SGHTA, CDR2 FQGNSA. This CDR3 contains 13 residues. V lost 5 bases to trimming and J lost 7 bases, with 14 bases between them. CDR3 coding DNA: TGTGCCAGCAGCCAGGCGGTAGTGCGTGAAGCTTTCTTT. Amino acids: CASSQAVVREAFF. Full variable domain (missing parts from reference TRBV7-2 and TRBJ1-1): GAGVSQSPSNKVTEKGKDVELRCDPISGHTALYWYRQSLGQGLEFLIYFQGNSAPDKSGLPSDRFSAERTGGSVSTLTIQRTQQEDSAVYLCASSQAVVREAFFGQGTRLTVV.

Regarding this clonotype: At one boundary the junction diverges from the germline segment, which might be a read error. The rearrangement uses TRBV20-1 and TRBJ2-1; TRBD2 aligns across 8 bases. The germline gives CDR1 DFQATT, CDR2 SNEGSKA (reference sequence). The CDR3 loop spans 16 amino acids. The CDR3 nucleotides read TGCTGTGCTAGATCCAAAAAGGGACTAGTCGTCAATGAGCAGTTCTTC. Its translation is CCARSKKGLVVNEQFF.

There are many counts of this clonotype. This sequence joins TRBV20-1 and TRBJ2-7; no reliable D call. Per germline, CDR1 DFQATT and CDR2 SNEGSKA (reference sequence). V lost 3 bases, J lost 0 bases, and 9 bases lay in between. The CDR3 runs 13 residues. CDR3 residues: CSASGVRSYEQYF. The CDR3 bases are TGCAGTGCTAGTGGGGTCCGCTCCTACGAGCAGTACTTC.

This clonotype was observed at least ten times. The chain carries TRBV7-2 and TRBJ2-1, with a possible D match to TRBD2 (6 bases). CDR3 length: 12 residues. Trimming removed 1 base at V and 11 bases at J, with 9 bases between. The germline CDR1 and CDR2 sequences are SGHTA and FQGNSA. This CDR3 is CASSLEGTQQFF. CDR3 in DNA: TGTGCCAGCAGCTTAGAGGGGACTCAGCAGTTCTTC.

This clonotype was counted ten times or more. The chain carries TRBV12-3 or TRBV12-4 and TRBJ2-3, with 11 bases matching TRBD2. This CDR3 is built from 16 residues. V was clipped by 3 bases and J by 5 bases; unmatched bases: 7. DNA for the CDR3: TGTGCCAGCAGTTTTGGGCTAGCGGGAGGAAAAGATACGCAGTATTTT. Residues: CASSFGLAGGKDTQYF.

This clonotype was seen ten or more times. The rearrangement uses TRBV2 and TRBJ1-6; 7 bases line up with TRBD1. CDR1 is SNHLY and CDR2 is FYNNEI in the germline V gene. This CDR3 comprises 16 residues. V trimming: 6 bases; J trimming: 4 bases; junction bases outside the gene matches: 9. CDR3 region: CASSGTARLYNSPLHF. The CDR3 nucleotides read TGTGCCAGCAGCGGGACAGCTAGATTATATAATTCACCCCTCCACTTT.

This clonotype was counted at least ten times. The chain carries TRBV6-5 and TRBJ1-2, with D perhaps matching TRBD1 (6 bases). The ends were cut back, 6 bases at V and 8 bases at J, with 13 bases in the middle. The CDR3 has 12 amino acids. CDR1 MNHEY and CDR2 SVGAGI come from the germline V gene. CDR3 region: CASSPDRHGYTF. In DNA, the CDR3 is TGTGCCAGCAGCCCCGACAGGCACGGCTACACCTTC.

This clonotype appeared many times. The chain carries TRBV20-1 and TRBJ2-5, with D possibly TRBD2 on 6 matching bases. V was clipped by 3 bases and J by 5 bases, with 13 bases between them. Looked up from germline, CDR1 is DFQATT and CDR2 is SNEGSKA (reference sequence). The CDR3 extends over 13 amino acids. The CDR3, as DNA: TGCAGTGCTAGGTGGGGGGTAGGGGAGACCCAGTACTTC. Translated: CSARWGVGETQYF.

The V gene is TRBV7-2, the J gene TRBJ2-1; D is unresolved. The germline V gene encodes CDR1 SGHTA and CDR2 FQGNSA. The V and J ends lost 2 bases and 0 bases respectively, with 14 bases between them. This CDR3 is built from 17 residues. The CDR3 loop is CASSLSTSRSSYNEQFF. CDR3 coding DNA: TGTGCCAGCAGCTTATCCACTTCTAGGAGCTCCTACAATGAGCAGTTCTTC.

This clonotype came up many times. The chain uses TRBV6-5 and TRBJ1-5; D uncertain. Germline CDR1 MNHEY, CDR2 SVGAGI. Trimming took 2 bases from V and 7 from J, leaving 12 bases between them. This CDR3 is built from 14 residues. CDR3 region: CASSYHSLGQPQHF. In nucleotides, the CDR3 is TGTGCCAGCAGTTACCACAGTCTGGGCCAGCCCCAGCATTTT.

This clonotype was seen many times. The chain joins TRBV10-2 to TRBJ2-5; 7 positions match TRBD1. CDR1 is WSHSY and CDR2 is SAAADI in the germline V gene. V was pared by 10 bases and J by 4 bases, with 6 bases of the junction left unmatched. CDR3 length: 12 amino acids. The CDR3 protein is CAIQGISETQYF. Here the CDR3 DNA reads TGCGCCATACAGGGGATTTCAGAGACCCAGTACTTC.